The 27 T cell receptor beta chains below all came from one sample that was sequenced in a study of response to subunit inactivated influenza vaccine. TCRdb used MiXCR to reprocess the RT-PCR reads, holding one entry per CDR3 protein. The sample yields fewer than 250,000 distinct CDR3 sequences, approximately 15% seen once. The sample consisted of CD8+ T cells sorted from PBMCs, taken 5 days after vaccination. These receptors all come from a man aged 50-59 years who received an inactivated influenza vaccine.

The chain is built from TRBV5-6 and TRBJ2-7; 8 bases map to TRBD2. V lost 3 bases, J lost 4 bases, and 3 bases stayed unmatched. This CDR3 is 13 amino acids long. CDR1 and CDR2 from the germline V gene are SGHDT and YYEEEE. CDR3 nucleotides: TGTGCCAGCAGCTCCGGGGGGGAATACGAGCAGTACTTC. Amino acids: CASSSGGEYEQYF.

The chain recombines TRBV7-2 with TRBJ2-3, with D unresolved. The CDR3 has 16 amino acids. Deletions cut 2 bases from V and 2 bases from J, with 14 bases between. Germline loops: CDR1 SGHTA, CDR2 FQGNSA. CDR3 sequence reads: CASSLNLARVTDTQYF. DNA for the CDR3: TGTGCCAGCAGCTTAAATCTCGCGCGTGTCACAGATACGCAGTATTTT.

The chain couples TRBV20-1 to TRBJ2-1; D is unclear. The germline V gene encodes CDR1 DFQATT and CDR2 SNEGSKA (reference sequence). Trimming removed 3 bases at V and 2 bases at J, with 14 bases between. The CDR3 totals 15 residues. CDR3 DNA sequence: TGCAGTGCTAGGGATCTAGAACTTCCCTACAATGAGCAGTTCTTC. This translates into CSARDLELPYNEQFF.

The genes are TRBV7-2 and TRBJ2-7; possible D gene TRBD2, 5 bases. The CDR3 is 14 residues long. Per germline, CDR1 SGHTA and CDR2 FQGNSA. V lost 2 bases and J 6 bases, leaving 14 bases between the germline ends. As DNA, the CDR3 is TGTGCCAGCAGCTTAATGGCCGACTACGGCGAGCAGTACTTC. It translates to CASSLMADYGEQYF. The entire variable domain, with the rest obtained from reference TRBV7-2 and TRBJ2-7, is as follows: GAGVSQSPSNKVTEKGKDVELRCDPISGHTALYWYRQSLGQGLEFLIYFQGNSAPDKSGLPSDRFSAERTGGSVSTLTIQRTQQEDSAVYLCASSLMADYGEQYFGPGTRLTVT.

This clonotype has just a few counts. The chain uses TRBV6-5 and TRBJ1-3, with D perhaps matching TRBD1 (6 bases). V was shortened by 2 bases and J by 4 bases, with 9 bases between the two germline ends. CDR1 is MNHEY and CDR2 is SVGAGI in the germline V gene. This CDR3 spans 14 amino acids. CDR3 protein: CASSYDGTGNTIYF. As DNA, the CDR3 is TGTGCCAGCAGTTACGACGGGACAGGAAACACCATATATTTT.

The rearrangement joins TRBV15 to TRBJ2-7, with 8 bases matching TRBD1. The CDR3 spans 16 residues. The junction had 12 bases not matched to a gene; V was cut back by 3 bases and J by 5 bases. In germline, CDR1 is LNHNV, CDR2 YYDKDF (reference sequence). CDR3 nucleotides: TGTGCCACCAGCAGTTTGGGACAGGCCACCTGGGACGAGCAGTACTTC. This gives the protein CATSSLGQATWDEQYF. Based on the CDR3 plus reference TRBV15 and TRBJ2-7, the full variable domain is DAMVIQNPRYQVTQFGKPVTLSCSQTLNHNVMYWYQQKSSQAPKLLFHYYDKDFNNEADTPDNFQSRRPNTSFCFLDIRSPGLGDTAMYLCATSSLGQATWDEQYFGPGTRLTVT.

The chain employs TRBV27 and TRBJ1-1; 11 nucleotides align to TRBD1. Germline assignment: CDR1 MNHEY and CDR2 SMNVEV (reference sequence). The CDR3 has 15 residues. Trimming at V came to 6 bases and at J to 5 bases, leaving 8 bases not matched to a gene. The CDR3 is CASSRTGTGGTEAFF. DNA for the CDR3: TGTGCCAGCAGCCGGACCGGGACAGGGGGTACTGAAGCTTTCTTT.

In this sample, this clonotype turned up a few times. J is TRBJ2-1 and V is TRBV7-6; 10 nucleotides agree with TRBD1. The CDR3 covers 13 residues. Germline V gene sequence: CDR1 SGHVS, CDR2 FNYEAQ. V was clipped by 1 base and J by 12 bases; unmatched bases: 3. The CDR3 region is CASSLGTGGRQFF. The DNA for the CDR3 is TGTGCCAGCAGCTTAGGGACAGGGGGTCGGCAGTTCTTC.

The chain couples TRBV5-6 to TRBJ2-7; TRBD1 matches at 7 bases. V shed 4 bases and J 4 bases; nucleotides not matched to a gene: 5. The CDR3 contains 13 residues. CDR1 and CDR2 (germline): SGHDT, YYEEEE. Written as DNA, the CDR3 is TGTGCCAGCAGCGGCCGGGACAGTTACGAGCAGTACTTC. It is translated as CASSGRDSYEQYF.

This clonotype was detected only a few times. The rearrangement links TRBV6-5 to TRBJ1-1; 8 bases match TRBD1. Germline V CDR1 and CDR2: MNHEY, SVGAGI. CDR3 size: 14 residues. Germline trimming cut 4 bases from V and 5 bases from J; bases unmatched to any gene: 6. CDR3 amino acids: CASSSGQVGTEAFF. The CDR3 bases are TGTGCCAGCAGTTCGGGACAGGTTGGGACTGAAGCTTTCTTT.

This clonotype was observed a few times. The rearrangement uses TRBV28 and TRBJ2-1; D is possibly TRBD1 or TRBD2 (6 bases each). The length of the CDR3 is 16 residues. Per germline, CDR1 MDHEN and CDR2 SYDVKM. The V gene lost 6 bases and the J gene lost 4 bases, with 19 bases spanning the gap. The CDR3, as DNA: TGTGCCAGCAGCTCGCCTCACGGGGGCTTATACAATGAGCAGTTCTTC. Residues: CASSSPHGGLYNEQFF.

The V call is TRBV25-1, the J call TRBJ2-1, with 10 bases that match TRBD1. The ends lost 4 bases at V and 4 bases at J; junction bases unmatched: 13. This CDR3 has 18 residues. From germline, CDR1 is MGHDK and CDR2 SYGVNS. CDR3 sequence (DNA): TGTGCCAGCAGTGCGTATGGGGGACGGGACAGGGGATACAATGAGCAGTTCTTC. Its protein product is CASSAYGGRDRGYNEQFF.

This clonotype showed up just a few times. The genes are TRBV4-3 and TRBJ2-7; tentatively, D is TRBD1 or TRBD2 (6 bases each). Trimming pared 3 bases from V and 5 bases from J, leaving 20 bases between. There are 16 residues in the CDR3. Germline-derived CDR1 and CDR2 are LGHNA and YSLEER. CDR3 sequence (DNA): TGCGCCAGCAGCCAGGGGGCTTCGGGGGATTGGGACGAGCAGTACTTC. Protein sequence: CASSQGASGDWDEQYF.

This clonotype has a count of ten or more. The CDR3 spells CASSPTSGGYTYEQYF. CDR3 in DNA: TGTGCCAGCAGCCCGACTAGCGGGGGGTATACCTACGAGCAGTACTTC. This chain joins TRBV11-2 and TRBJ2-7; 13 positions agree with TRBD2. V lost 5 bases and J lost 2; bases outside the gene matches: 6. The CDR3 length is 16 residues. Germline loops: CDR1 SGHAT, CDR2 FQNNGV.

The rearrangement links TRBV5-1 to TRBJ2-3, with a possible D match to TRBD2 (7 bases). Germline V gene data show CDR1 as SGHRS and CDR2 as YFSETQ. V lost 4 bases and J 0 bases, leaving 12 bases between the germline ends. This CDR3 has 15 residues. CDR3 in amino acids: CASSPGGGSTDTQYF. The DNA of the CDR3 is TGCGCCAGCAGCCCGGGGGGCGGGAGCACAGATACGCAGTATTTT.

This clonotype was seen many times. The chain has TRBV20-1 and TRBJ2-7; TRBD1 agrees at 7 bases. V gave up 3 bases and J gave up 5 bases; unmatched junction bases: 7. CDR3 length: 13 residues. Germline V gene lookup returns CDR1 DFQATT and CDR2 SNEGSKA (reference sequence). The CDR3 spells CSASGYRGHEQYF. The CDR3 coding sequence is TGCAGTGCTAGTGGATACAGGGGTCACGAGCAGTACTTC.

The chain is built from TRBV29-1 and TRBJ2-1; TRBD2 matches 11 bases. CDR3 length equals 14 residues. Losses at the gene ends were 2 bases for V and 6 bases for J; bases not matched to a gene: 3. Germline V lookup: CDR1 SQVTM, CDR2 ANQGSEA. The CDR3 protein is CSVESLAGGNEQFF. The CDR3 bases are TGCAGCGTTGAAAGCCTAGCGGGAGGCAATGAGCAGTTCTTC.

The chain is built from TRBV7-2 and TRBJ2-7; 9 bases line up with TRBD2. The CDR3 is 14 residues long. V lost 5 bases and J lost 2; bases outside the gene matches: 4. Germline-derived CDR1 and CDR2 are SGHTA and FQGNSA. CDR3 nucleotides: TGTGCCAGCAGCGTTAGCGGGGGAACCTACGAGCAGTACTTC. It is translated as CASSVSGGTYEQYF.

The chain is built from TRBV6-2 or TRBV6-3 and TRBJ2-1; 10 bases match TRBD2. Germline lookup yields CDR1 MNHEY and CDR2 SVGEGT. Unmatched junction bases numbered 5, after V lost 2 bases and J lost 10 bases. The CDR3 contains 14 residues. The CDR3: CASSYSLAGEEQFF. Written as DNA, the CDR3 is TGTGCCAGCAGTTACAGCCTAGCGGGAGAAGAGCAGTTCTTC.

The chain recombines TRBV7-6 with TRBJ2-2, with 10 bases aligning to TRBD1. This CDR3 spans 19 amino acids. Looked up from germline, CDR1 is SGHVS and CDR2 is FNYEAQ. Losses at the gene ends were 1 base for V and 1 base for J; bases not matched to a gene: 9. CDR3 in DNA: TGTGCCAGCAGCTTAGATTTGTCCGGGACAGGGGAGAACACCGGGGAGCTGTTTTTT. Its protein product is CASSLDLSGTGENTGELFF.

CDR3 loop: CSVGLAGGTGELFF. The CDR3 nucleotides are TGCAGCGTGGGACTAGCGGGAGGAACCGGGGAGCTGTTTTTT. The chain has TRBV29-1 and TRBJ2-2, with TRBD2 matching over 15 bases. The germline V gene has CDR1 SQVTM and CDR2 ANQGSEA. Trimming took 6 bases from V and 5 from J; bases not matched to a gene: 1. The CDR3 consists of 14 residues.

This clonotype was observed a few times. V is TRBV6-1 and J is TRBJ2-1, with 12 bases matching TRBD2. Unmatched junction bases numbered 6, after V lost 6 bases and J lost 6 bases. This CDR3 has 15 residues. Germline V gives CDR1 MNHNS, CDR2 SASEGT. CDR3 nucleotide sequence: TGTGCCAGCAGCATGGGACTAGCGGGCATCAATGAGCAGTTCTTC. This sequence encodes CASSMGLAGINEQFF.

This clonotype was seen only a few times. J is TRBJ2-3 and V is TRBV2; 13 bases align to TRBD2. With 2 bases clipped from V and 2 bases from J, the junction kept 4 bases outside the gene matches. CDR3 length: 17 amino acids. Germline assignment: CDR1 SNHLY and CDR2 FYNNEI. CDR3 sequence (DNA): TGTGCCAGCAGTGAAACCGGACTAGCGGGAGACACAGATACGCAGTATTTT. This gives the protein CASSETGLAGDTDTQYF.

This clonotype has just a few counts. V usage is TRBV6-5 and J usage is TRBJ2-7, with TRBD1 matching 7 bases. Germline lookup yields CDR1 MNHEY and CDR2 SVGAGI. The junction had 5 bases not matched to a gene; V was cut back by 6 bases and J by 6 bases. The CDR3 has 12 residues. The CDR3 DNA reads TGTGCCAGCAGCCAGACAGGGTTCGAGCAGTACTTC. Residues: CASSQTGFEQYF.

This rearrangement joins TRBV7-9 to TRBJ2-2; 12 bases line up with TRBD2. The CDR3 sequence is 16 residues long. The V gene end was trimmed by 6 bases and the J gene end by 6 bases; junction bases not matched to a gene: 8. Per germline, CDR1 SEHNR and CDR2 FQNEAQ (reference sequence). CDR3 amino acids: CASSLGLAGKSGELFF. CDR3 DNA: TGTGCCAGCAGTCTAGGACTAGCGGGAAAGTCCGGGGAGCTGTTTTTT.

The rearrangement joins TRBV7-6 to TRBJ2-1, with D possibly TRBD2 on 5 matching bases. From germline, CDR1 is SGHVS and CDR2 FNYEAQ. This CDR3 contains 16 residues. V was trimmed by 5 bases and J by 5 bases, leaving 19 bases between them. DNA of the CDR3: TGTGCCAGCAGCCCAGGCCCATGGTCCGGGGACAATGAGCAGTTCTTC. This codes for CASSPGPWSGDNEQFF.

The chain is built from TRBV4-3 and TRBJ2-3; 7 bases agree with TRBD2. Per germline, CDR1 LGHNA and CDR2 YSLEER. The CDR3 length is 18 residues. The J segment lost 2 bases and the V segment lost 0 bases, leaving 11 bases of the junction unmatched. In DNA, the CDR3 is TGCGCCAGCAGCCAAGAGGTTGAACTAGCGCCTATCACAGATACGCAGTATTTT. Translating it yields CASSQEVELAPITDTQYF.